A selection of T cell receptor beta chains follows, all from one sample in a study of cytomegalovirus exposure and HLA in healthy donors. Only in-frame clones appear in the TCRdb table, and some are missing; sequencing was by immunoSEQ multiplex PCR. Of about 160,000 clones listed, 84% are singletons. Source material: PBMCs. These receptors originate from a man aged 45-65 years in good health and CMV-seropositive. CDR3s include the opening cysteine and the closing phenylalanine or tryptophan. Each record gives: CDR3 DNA, CDR3 protein, J gene, V gene, clone size, D gene. A D gene is named only where the DNA matches it firmly. A row's size may be missing; if present it is once, few, many or a size class.

TGTGCCAGCAGTTTTATTAAGGAGCTCTATGGCTACACCTTC | CASSFIKELYGYTF | TRBJ1-2 | TRBV27 | - | -
TGTGCCAGCAGCGTAGTTACTAGCGGATCCACCGGGGAGCTGTTTTTT | CASSVVTSGSTGELFF | TRBJ2-2 | TRBV9 | - | TRBD2
TGCGCCAGCAGTGAGTCCCTCGGGGGCTATGGCTACACCTTC | CASSESLGGYGYTF | TRBJ1-2 | TRBV10-2 | - | -
TGTGCCAGCAGCCCGAGAGAGGGGGACCCAGATACGCAGTATTTT | CASSPREGDPDTQYF | TRBJ2-3 | TRBV9 | - | -
TGTGCCAGCAGTTACGACCGGGGGTTTTCCCTCCACTTT | CASSYDRGFSLHF | TRBJ1-6 | TRBV6-5 | few | -
TGTGCCAGCAGTTCAGAGGTCAGTTCGAAAGCTTTCTTT | CASSSEVSSKAFF | TRBJ1-1 | TRBV6-6 | - | -
TGCGCCAGCAGCCCTGGTATCGGGGTGACCTACGAGCAGTACTTC | CASSPGIGVTYEQYF | TRBJ2-7 | TRBV4-1 | - | -
TGTGCCAGCAGTTCGCAAGGGGGGGTGGGCAATCAGCCCCAGCATTTT | CASSSQGGVGNQPQHF | TRBJ1-5 | TRBV27 | - | -
TGTGCCAGTAGTATCTCTGGCGGGAGGGCCGATACGCAGTATTTT | CASSISGGRADTQYF | TRBJ2-3 | TRBV19 | - | TRBD2
TGCGCCAGCAGCCAGACAGGGGATGCGGGGCAGCCCCAGCATTTT | CASSQTGDAGQPQHF | TRBJ1-5 | TRBV5-1 | - | TRBD1
TGTGCCAGCAGCGCGACAGGGGGCTTGAGCTATGGCTACACCTTC | CASSATGGLSYGYTF | TRBJ1-2 | TRBV9 | - | TRBD1
TGCAGCGTTGAAAGGAGTCTGGGGGCTTATGGCTACACCTTC | CSVERSLGAYGYTF | TRBJ1-2 | TRBV29-1 | few | -
TGTGCCAGCAGCTTAGTGGGGGCAGCCCGTGAGCAGTTCTTC | CASSLVGAAREQFF | TRBJ2-1 | TRBV7-2 | once | -
TGCAGCGTACGGGTCCCCTCCTACAATGAGCAGTTCTTC | CSVRVPSYNEQFF | TRBJ2-1 | TRBV29-1 | - | -
TGTGCCAGCAGCCCTAGGACACCGACTGAAGCTTTCTTT | CASSPRTPTEAFF | TRBJ1-1 | TRBV7-9 | - | -
TGTGCCAGCAGCTTAGCCCATGCGGAGGGAGCTTTCTTT | CASSLAHAEGAFF | TRBJ1-1 | TRBV11-2 | - | -
TGTGCCAGCAAGTGGCAGGGGGCTAGCAATCAGCCCCAGCATTTT | CASKWQGASNQPQHF | TRBJ1-5 | TRBV2 | - | TRBD1
TGTGCCAGTAGTACTCTCCGACGGGGGGCGTTTCAGCCCCAGCATTTT | CASSTLRRGAFQPQHF | TRBJ1-5 | TRBV19 | - | -
TGTGCCAGCAGCGTCGGACAGGGCGTCACTGAAGCTTTCTTT | CASSVGQGVTEAFF | TRBJ1-1 | TRBV9 | - | TRBD1
TGTGCCTGGAGTGGAAACCGGATCGGGTATCGTCCCTCCCAGACTAACTATGGCTACACCTTC | CAWSGNRIGYRPSQTNYGYTF | TRBJ1-2 | TRBV30 | - | -
TGCGCCAGCAGCTTCGGAGGCGAGAACACCGGGGAGCTGTTTTTT | CASSFGGENTGELFF | TRBJ2-2 | TRBV5-1 | - | -
TGCGCCAGCAGCCAAGTCGGGAACGCCGACATTCAGTACTTC | CASSQVGNADIQYF | TRBJ2-4 | TRBV4-1 | - | -
TGTGCCAGCAGCACGAACCGGGAATCCCCCTACGAGCAGTACTTC | CASSTNRESPYEQYF | TRBJ2-7 | TRBV5-6 | - | -